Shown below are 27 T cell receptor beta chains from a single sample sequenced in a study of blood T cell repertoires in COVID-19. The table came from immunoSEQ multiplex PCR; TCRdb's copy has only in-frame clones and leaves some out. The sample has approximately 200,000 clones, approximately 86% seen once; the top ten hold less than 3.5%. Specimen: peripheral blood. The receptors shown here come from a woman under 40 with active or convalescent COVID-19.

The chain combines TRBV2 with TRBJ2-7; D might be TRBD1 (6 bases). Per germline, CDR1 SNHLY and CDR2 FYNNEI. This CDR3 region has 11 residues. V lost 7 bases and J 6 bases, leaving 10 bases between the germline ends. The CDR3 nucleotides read TGTGCCAGCATCGAAGGGGGCGAGCAGTACTTC. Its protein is CASIEGGEQYF.

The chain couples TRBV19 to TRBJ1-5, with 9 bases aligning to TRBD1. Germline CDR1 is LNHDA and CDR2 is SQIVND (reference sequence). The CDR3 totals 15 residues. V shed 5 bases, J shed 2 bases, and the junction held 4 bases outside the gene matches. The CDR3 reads CASSSRQGGNQPQHF. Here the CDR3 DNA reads TGTGCCAGTAGTTCGCGACAGGGGGGCAATCAGCCCCAGCATTTT.

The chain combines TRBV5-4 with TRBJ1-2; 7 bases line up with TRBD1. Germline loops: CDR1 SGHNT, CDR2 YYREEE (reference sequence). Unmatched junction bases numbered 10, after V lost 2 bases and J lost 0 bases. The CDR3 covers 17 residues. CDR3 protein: CASSFLPGTATNYGYTF. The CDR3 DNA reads TGTGCCAGCAGCTTCCTGCCTGGGACAGCTACTAACTATGGCTACACCTTC.

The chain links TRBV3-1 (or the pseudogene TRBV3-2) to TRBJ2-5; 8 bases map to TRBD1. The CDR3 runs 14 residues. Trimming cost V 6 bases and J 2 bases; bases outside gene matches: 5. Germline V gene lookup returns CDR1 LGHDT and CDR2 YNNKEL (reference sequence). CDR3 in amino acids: CASSLTGVQETQYF. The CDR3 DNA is TGTGCCAGCAGTCTGACAGGGGTTCAAGAGACCCAGTACTTC.

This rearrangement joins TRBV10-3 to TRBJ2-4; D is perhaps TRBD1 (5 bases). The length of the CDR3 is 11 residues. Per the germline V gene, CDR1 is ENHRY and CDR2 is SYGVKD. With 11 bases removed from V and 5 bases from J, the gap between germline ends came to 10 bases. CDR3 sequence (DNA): TGTGCCGCTGGGGCGGAAAACATTCAGTACTTC. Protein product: CAAGAENIQYF.

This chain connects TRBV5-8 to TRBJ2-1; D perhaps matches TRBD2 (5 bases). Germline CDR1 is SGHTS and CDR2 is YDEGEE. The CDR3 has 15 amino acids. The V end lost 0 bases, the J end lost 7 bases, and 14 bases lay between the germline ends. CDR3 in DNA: TGTGCCAGCAGCTTGGCCGGTCTACCGGGGAATGAGCAGTTCTTC. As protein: CASSLAGLPGNEQFF.

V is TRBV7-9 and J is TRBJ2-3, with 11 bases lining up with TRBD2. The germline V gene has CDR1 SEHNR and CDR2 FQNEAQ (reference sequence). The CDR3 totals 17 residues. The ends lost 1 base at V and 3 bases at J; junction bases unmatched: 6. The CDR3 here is CASSLDTSGSRTDTQYF. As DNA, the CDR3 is TGTGCCAGCAGCTTAGATACTAGCGGGAGTCGGACAGATACGCAGTATTTT.

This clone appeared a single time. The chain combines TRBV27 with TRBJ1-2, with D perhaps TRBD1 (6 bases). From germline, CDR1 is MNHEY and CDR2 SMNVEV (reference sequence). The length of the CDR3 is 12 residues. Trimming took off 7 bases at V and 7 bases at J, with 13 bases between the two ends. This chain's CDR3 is CASTDRSTGYTF. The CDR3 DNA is TGTGCCAGCACCGACAGGTCCACTGGCTACACCTTC.

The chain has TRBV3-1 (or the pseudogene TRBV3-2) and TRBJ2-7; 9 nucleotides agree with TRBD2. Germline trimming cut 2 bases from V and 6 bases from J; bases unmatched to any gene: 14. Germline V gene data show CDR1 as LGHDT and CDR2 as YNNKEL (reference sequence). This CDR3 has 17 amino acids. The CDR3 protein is CASSQPGRRGGALEQYF. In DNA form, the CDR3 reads TGTGCCAGCAGCCAACCCGGTCGTCGCGGGGGGGCCCTCGAGCAGTACTTC.

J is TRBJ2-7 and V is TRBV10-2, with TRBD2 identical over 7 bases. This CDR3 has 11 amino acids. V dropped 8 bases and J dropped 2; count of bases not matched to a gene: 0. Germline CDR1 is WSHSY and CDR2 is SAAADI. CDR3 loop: CASGRAYEQYF. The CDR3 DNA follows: TGCGCCAGCGGGAGGGCCTACGAGCAGTACTTC.

CDR3 DNA: TGTGCCAGCAGCTTAGGACTAGCGGGGAGTTACGAGCAGTACTTC. Translation gives CASSLGLAGSYEQYF. The rearrangement links TRBV7-2 to TRBJ2-7; 11 bases fit TRBD2. V lost 1 base, J lost 4 bases, and 3 bases stayed unmatched. The CDR3 is 15 amino acids. Germline-derived CDR1 and CDR2 are SGHTA and FQGNSA.

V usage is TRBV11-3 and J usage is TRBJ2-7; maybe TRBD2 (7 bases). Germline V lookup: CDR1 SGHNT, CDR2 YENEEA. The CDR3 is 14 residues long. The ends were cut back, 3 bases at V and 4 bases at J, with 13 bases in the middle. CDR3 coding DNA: TGTGCCAGCAGCTTCGAGGGGGGGCCTTACGAGCAGTACTTC. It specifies CASSFEGGPYEQYF.

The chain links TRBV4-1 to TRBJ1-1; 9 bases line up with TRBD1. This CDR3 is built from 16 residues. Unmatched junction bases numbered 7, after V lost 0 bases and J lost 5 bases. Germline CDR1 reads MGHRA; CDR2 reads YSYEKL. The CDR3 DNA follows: TGCGCCAGCAGCCAAGAATGGAACAGGGGGCCTACTGAAGCTTTCTTT. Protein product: CASSQEWNRGPTEAFF.

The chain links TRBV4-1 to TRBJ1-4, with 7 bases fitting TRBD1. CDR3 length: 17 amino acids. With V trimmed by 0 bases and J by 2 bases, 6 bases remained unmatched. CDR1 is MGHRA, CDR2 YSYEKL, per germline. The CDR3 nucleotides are TGCGCCAGCAGCCAAGATCGAGGGGACAGCACTAATGAAAAACTGTTTTTT. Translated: CASSQDRGDSTNEKLFF.

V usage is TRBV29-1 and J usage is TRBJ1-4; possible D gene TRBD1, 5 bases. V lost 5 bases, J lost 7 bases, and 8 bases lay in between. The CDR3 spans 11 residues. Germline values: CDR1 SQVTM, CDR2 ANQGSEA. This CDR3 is CSVQGGEKLFF. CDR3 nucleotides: TGCAGCGTTCAGGGTGGTGAAAAACTGTTTTTT.

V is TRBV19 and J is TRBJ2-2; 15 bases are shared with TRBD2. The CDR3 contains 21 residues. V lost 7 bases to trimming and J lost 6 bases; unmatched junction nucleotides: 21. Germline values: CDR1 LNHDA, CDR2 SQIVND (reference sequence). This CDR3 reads CASTPPQYGLAGGPSAGELFF. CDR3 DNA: TGTGCCAGTACCCCACCTCAATACGGACTAGCGGGAGGGCCAAGTGCCGGGGAGCTGTTTTTT.

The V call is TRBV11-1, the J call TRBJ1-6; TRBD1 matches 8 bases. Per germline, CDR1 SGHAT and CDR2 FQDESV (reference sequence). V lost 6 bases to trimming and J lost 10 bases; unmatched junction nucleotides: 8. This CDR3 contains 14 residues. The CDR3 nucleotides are TGTGCCAGCAGAATGGGACAGGTGGAATCACCCCTCCACTTT. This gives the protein CASRMGQVESPLHF.

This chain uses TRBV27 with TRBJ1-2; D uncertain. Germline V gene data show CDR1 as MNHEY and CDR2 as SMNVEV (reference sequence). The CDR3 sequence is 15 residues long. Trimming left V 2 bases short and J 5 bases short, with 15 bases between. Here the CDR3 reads CASSLGGDWRYGYTF. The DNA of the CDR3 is TGTGCCAGCAGTTTAGGAGGCGACTGGAGGTATGGCTACACCTTC.

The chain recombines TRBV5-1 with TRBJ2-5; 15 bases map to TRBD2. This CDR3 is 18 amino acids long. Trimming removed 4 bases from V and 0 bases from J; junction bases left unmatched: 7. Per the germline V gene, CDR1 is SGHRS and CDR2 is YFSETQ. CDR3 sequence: CASSTSGTSGRNQETQYF. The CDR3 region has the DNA TGCGCCAGCAGCACCTCCGGGACTAGCGGGAGGAACCAAGAGACCCAGTACTTC.

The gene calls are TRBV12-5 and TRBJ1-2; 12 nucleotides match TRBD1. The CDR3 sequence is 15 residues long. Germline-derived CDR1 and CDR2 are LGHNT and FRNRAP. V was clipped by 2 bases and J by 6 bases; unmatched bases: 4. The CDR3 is CASGLPGQGANGYTF. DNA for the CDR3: TGTGCTAGTGGTTTGCCGGGACAGGGGGCGAATGGCTACACCTTC.

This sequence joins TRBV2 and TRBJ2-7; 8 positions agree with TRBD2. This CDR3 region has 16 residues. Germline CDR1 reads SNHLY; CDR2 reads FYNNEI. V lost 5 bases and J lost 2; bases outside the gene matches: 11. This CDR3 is CASSFTATSGPYEQYF. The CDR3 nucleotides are TGTGCCAGCAGTTTTACCGCCACTAGCGGCCCCTACGAGCAGTACTTC.

In DNA form, the CDR3 reads TGTGCCAGCAGCCCTACAGGGGGGGGGCTAAACGAGCAGTACTTC. Protein product: CASSPTGGGLNEQYF. The rearrangement joins TRBV7-9 to TRBJ2-7; the D gene is possibly TRBD1 (8 bases). V was pared by 5 bases and J by 5 bases, with 19 bases between. Germline-derived CDR1 and CDR2 are SEHNR and FQNEAQ (reference sequence). This CDR3 comprises 15 residues.

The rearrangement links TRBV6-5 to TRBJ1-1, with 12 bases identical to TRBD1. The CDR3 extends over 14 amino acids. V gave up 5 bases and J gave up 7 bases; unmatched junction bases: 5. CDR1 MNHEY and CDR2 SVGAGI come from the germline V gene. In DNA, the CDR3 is TGTGCCAGCAGTAGGGACAGGGGGCAGGATGAAGCTTTCTTT. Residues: CASSRDRGQDEAFF.

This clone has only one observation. CDR3 amino acids: CASSQGQVDGYTF. The CDR3 coding sequence is TGTGCCAGCTCACAGGGACAGGTGGATGGCTACACCTTC. The chain combines TRBV18 with TRBJ1-2, with TRBD1 matching over 8 bases. The CDR3 covers 13 residues. The J segment lost 6 bases and the V segment lost 4 bases, leaving 4 bases of the junction unmatched. Germline V gene lookup returns CDR1 KGHSH and CDR2 LQKENI.

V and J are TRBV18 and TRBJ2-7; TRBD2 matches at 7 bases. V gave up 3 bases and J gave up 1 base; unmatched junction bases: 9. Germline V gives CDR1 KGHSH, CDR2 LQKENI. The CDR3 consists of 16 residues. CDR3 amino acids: CASSPNVAGASYEQYF. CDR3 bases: TGTGCCAGCTCACCCAACGTCGCGGGAGCGTCCTACGAGCAGTACTTC. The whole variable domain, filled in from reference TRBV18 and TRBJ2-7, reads NAGVMQNPRHLVRRRGQEARLRCSPMKGHSHVYWYRQLPEEGLKFMVYLQKENIIDESGMPKERFSAEFPKEGPSILRIQQVVRGDSAAYFCASSPNVAGASYEQYFGPGTRLTVT.

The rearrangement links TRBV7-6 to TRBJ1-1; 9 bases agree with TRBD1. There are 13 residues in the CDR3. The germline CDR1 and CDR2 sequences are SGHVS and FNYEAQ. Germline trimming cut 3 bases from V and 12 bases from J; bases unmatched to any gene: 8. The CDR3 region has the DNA TGTGCCAGCAGCTTGGGGGACAGGGATGAGACTTTCTTT. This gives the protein CASSLGDRDETFF.

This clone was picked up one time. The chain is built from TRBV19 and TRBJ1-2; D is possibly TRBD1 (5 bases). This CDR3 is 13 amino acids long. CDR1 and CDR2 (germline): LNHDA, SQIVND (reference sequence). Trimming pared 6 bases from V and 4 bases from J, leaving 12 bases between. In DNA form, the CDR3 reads TGTGCCAGTAGCCCCAGGGTGGCCTATGGCTACACCTTC. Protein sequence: CASSPRVAYGYTF.